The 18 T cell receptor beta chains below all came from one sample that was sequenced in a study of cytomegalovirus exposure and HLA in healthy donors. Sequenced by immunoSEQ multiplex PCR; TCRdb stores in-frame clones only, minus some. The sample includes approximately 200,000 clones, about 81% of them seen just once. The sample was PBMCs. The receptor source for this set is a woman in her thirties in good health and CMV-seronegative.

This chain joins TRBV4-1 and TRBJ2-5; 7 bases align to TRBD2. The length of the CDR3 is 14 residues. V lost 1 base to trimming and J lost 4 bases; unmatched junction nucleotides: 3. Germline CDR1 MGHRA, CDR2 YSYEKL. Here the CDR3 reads CASSQGWGGETQYF. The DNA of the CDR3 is TGCGCCAGCAGCCAAGGGTGGGGGGGAGAGACCCAGTACTTC.

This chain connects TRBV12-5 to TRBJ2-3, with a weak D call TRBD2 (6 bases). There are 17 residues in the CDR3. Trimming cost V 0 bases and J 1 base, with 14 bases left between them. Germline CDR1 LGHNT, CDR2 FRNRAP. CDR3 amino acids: CASGLVLAPMGTDTQYF. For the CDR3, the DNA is TGTGCTAGTGGTTTGGTACTAGCACCTATGGGCACAGATACGCAGTATTTT.

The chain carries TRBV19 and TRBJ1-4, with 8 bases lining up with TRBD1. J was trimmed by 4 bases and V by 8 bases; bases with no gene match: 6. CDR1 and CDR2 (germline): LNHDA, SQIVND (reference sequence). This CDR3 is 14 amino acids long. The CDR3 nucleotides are TGTGCCAGTGGCAGGGGGCAGATTAATGAAAAACTGTTTTTT. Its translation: CASGRGQINEKLFF.

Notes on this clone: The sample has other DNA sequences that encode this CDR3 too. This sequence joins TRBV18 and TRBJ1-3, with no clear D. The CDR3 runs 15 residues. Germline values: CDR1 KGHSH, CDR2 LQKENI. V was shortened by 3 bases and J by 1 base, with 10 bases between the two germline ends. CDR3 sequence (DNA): TGTGCCAGCTCACCTCCTACGGGGTCTGGAAACACCATATATTTT. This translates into CASSPPTGSGNTIYF. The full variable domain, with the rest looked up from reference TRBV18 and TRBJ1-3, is NAGVMQNPRHLVRRRGQEARLRCSPMKGHSHVYWYRQLPEEGLKFMVYLQKENIIDESGMPKERFSAEFPKEGPSILRIQQVVRGDSAAYFCASSPPTGSGNTIYFGEGSWLTVV.

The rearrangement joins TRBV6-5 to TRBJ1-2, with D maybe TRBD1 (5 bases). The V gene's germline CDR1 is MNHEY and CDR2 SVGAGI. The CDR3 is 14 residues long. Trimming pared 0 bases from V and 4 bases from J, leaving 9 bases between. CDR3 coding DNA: TGTGCCAGCAGTTACTCAGGGGTTGGCTATGGCTACACCTTC. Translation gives CASSYSGVGYGYTF.

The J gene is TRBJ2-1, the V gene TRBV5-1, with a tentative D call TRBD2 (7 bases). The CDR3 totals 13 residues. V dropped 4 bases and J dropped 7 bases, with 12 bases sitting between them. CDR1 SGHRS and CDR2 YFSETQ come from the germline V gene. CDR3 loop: CASSGGRENEQFF. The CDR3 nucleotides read TGCGCCAGCAGCGGGGGGCGGGAGAATGAGCAGTTCTTC.

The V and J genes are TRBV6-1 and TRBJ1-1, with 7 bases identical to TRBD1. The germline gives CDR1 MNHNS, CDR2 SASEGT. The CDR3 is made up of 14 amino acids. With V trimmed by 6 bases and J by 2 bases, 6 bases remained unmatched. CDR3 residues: CASSPGQINTEAFF. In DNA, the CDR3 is TGTGCCAGCAGCCCGGGACAGATAAACACTGAAGCTTTCTTT.

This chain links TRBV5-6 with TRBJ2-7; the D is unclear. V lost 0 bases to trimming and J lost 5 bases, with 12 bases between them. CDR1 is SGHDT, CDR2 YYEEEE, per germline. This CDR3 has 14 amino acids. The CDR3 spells CASSLVFPRDEQYF. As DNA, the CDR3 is TGTGCCAGCAGCTTGGTATTTCCCCGGGACGAGCAGTACTTC.

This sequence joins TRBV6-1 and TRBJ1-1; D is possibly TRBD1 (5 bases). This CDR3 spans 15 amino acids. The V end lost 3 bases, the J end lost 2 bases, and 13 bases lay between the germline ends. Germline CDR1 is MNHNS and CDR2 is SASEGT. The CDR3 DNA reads TGTGCCAGCAGTGATTGGGCAGGGATCAACACTGAAGCTTTCTTT. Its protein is CASSDWAGINTEAFF.

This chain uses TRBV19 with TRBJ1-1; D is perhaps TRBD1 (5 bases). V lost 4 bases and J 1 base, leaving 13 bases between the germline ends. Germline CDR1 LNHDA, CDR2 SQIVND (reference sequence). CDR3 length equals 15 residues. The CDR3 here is CASSNRQWGNTEAFF. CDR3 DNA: TGTGCCAGTAGTAACCGACAGTGGGGGAACACTGAAGCTTTCTTT.

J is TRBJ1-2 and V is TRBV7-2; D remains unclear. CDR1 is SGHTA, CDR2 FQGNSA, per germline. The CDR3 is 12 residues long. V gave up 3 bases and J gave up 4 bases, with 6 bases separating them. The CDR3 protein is CASSLSSYGYTF. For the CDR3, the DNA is TGTGCCAGCAGCTTGTCTTCCTATGGCTACACCTTC.

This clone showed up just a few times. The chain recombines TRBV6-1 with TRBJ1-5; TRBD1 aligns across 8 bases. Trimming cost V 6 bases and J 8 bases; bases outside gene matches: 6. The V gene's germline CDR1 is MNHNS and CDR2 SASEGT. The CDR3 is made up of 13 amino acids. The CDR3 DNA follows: TGTGCCAGCAGCGCCACAGGGGGTAAGCCCCAGCATTTT. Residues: CASSATGGKPQHF.

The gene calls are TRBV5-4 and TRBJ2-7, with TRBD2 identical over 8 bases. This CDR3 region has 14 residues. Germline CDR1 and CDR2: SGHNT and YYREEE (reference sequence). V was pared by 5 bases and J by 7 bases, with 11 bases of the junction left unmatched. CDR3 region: CASRETGGPGEQYF. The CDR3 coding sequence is TGTGCCAGCAGGGAGACGGGAGGGCCGGGGGAGCAGTACTTC.

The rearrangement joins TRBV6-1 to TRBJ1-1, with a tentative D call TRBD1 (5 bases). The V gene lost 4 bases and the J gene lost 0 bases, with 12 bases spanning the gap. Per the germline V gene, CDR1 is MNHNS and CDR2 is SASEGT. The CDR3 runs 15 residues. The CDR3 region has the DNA TGTGCCAGCAGTGTAGACAGAGACATGAACACTGAAGCTTTCTTT. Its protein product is CASSVDRDMNTEAFF.

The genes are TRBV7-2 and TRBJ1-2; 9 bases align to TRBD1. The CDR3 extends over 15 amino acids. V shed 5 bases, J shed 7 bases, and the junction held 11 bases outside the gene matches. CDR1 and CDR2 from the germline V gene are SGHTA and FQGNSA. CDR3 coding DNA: TGTGCCAGCAGCACTCGAACCGGGACAGGGAGTGGCTACACCTTC. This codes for CASSTRTGTGSGYTF.

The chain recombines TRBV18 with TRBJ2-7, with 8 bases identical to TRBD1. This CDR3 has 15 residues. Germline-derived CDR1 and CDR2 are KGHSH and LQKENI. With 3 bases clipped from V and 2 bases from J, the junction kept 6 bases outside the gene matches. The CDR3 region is CASSPQGTGPYEQYF. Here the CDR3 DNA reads TGTGCCAGCTCACCCCAAGGGACAGGCCCCTACGAGCAGTACTTC.

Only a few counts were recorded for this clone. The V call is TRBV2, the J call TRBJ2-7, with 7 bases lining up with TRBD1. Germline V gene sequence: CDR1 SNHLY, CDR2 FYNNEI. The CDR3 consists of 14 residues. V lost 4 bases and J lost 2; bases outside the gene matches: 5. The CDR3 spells CASSASTGPYEQYF. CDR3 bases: TGTGCCAGCAGTGCGTCGACAGGGCCCTACGAGCAGTACTTC.

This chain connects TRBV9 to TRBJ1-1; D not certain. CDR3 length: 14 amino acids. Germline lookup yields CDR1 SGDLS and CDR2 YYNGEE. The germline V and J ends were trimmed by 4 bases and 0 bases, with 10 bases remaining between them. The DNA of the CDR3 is TGTGCCAGCAGCCCAAGACTGCTGAACACTGAAGCTTTCTTT. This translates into CASSPRLLNTEAFF.